This T cell receptor beta chain was observed in a study of blood T cell repertoires in COVID-19. The repertoire was sequenced with immunoSEQ multiplex PCR; TCRdb's copy has only in-frame clones and lacks some. The profile shows roughly 200,000 clones, roughly 83% of them singletons. The clonotype comes from a man in his forties with acute or convalescent COVID-19. The sequencing sample was made of peripheral blood.

CDR3 in amino acids: CASSLLGNTGELFF. DNA for the CDR3: TGTGCCAGCAGCCTCCTCGGGAACACCGGGGAGCTGTTTTTT. The chain joins TRBV7-2 to TRBJ2-2; no firm D call. The germline V gene encodes CDR1 SGHTA and CDR2 FQGNSA. This CDR3 spans 14 amino acids. V lost 5 bases and J 1 base, leaving 8 bases between the germline ends.